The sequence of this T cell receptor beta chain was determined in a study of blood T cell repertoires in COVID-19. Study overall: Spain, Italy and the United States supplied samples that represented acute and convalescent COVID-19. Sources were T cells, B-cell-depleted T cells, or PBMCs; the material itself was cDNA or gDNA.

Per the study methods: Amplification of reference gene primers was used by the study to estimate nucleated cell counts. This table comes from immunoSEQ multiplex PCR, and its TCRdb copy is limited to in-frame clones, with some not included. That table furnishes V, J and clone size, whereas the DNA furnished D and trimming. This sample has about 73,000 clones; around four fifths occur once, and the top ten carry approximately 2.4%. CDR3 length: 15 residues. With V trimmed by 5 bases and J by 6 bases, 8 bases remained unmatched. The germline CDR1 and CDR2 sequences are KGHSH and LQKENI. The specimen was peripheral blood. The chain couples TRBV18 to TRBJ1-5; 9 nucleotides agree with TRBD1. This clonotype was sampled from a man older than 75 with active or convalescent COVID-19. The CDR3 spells CASSYGTGTVQPQHF. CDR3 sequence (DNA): TGTGCCAGCTCATATGGGACAGGGACGGTTCAGCCCCAGCATTTT.